The clone carrying this TCR beta chain was recorded a few times. V was cut by 5 bases and J by 5 bases, with 8 bases left in between. The CDR3 is 12 residues long. CDR1 and CDR2 (germline): SGHRS, YFSETQ. This sample was included in a study of T cells in Graves' hyperthyroidism and ophthalmopathy. Patients aged 18 to 65 had newly diagnosed hyperthyroidism lasting under 2 months. Regions amplified from RNA transcripts were the TCR beta CDR3 regions. TCR CDR3 regions were first amplified by RT-PCR with HTBI primers. TCRdb reprocessed the multiplex PCR reads via MiXCR and lists one record per CDR3 protein. The top ten hold 5.8% of the sample, which has some 600,000 distinct CDR3 sequences, 14% seen once.

The source of this sequence is a woman in her 30s with Graves' hyperthyroidism that later progressed to Graves' ophthalmopathy. Sequencing input: blood. This rearrangement joins TRBV5-1 to TRBJ2-1; D remains unclear. CDR3: CASRAVDNEQFF. The CDR3, as DNA: TGCGCCAGCAGGGCGGTAGACAATGAGCAGTTCTTC.